This T cell receptor (beta chain) was captured in a study of Ad26.COV2.S vaccination and SARS-CoV-2 variants. Germline CDR1 is MDHEN and CDR2 is SYDVKM. This CDR3 is 17 amino acids long. V lost 5 bases, J lost 8 bases, and 16 bases stayed unmatched. This clone was seen just once. What it recognizes is unknown. The repertoire was sequenced with immunoSEQ multiplex PCR; TCRdb's copy has only in-frame clones and lacks some. The sample consists of over 85,000 clones, roughly 75% of them appearing once. Whole-study findings and limits: Measurement of non-spike TCR breadth gave similar results in vaccine and placebo recipients. Total T cell responses, in the TCR breadth and depth analyses, may have been underestimated.

The clonotype originates from a human donor who had recovered from COVID-19. Sequenced here: peripheral blood, sampled after recovery from COVID-19. The chain recombines TRBV28 with TRBJ2-4; 9 bases line up with TRBD1. CDR3: CASSMTTNRGQDDIQYF. The CDR3 nucleotides read TGTGCCAGCAGTATGACGACAAACAGGGGGCAAGACGACATTCAGTACTTC.